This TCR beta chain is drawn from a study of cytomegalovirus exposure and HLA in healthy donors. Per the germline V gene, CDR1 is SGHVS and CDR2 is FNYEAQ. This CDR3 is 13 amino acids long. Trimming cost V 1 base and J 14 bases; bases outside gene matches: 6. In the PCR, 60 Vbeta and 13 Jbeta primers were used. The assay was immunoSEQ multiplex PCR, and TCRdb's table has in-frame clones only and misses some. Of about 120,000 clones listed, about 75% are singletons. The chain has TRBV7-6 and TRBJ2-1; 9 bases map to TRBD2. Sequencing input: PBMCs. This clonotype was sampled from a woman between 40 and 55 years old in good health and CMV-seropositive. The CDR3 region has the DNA TGTGCCAGCAGCTTAGGTATAGCGGGGGTCGAGTTCTTC. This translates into CASSLGIAGVEFF.